The rows below give T cell receptor beta chains drawn from one sample of a study of regulatory T cells in long-lasting Graves disease. MiXCR, run by TCRdb on the multiplex PCR reads, gives a single entry per CDR3 protein. The top ten hold around 37% of the sample, which has 320,000 or so distinct CDR3 sequences, about a sixth seen once. This specimen was peripheral blood mononuclear cells (PBMCs), taken at new diagnosis, from a patient treated with antithyroid drugs. The receptors originated from a female donor with Graves disease. Each CDR3 is given with its conserved first and last residue.

CDR3 protein: CASRWGMGVNYGYTF
V gene: TRBV12-3/TRBV12-4

CDR3 protein: CAWLQGTHEQYF
V gene: TRBV30

CDR3 protein: CAIRGALAGEISSYEQYF
V gene: TRBV10-3

CDR3 protein: CAWGEGTQFF
V gene: TRBV30

CDR3 protein: CASSQDWLAGETEQFF
V gene: TRBV4-2

CDR3 protein: CSARTSGISSYNEQFF
V gene: TRBV20-1

CDR3 protein: CASSPLSYRANYGYTF
V gene: TRBV7-2

CDR3 protein: CASSSGTSPSTYEQYF
V gene: TRBV3-1

CDR3 protein: CASSQSRAFSTDTQYF
V gene: TRBV3-1

CDR3 protein: CASSQEEVGNTEAFF
V gene: TRBV11-2